The sequence of this T cell receptor beta chain was determined in a study of blood T cell repertoires in COVID-19. Overall study: Acute and convalescent COVID-19 samples came from the United States, Italy and Spain. Nucleic acid was either cDNA or gDNA, and it came from T cells, B-cell-depleted T cells, or PBMCs.

Followed over time, Seattle patients had been enrolled while infection was active. Original methodology: Amplification of reference gene primers was used by the study to estimate nucleated cell counts. Here immunoSEQ multiplex PCR was the method, and the copy in TCRdb shows in-frame clones only, minus some. For V, J and clone size, that table is used; D and trimming come from the DNA. The sample includes about 50,000 clones, 86% of them seen just once. This sequence originates from a woman of 80 years or more with COVID-19, enrolled during active disease. Sequenced sample: peripheral blood.

This CDR3 is CASSLDRGLGGYTF. The CDR3 region has the DNA TGTGCCAGCAGCTTAGACAGGGGGTTGGGTGGCTACACCTTC. The rearrangement links TRBV5-4 to TRBJ1-2; 9 bases are shared with TRBD1. V shed 2 bases and J 7 bases; nucleotides not matched to a gene: 6. The CDR3 loop spans 14 amino acids. Germline CDR1 reads SGHNT; CDR2 reads YYREEE (reference sequence).